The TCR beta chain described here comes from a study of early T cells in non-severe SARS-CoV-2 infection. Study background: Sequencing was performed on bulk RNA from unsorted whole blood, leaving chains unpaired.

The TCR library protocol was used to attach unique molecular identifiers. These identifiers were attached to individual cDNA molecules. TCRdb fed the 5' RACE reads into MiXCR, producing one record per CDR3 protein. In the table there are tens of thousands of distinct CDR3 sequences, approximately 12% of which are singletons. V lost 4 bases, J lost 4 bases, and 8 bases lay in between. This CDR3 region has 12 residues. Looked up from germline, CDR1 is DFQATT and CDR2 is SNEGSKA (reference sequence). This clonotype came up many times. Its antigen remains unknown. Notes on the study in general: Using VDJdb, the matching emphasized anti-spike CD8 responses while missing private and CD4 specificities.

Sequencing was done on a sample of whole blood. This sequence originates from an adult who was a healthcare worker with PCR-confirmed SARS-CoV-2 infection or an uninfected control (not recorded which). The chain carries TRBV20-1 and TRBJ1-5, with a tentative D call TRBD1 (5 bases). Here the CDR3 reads CSAMDTNQPQHF. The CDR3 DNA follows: TGCAGTGCTATGGACACTAATCAGCCCCAGCATTTT.